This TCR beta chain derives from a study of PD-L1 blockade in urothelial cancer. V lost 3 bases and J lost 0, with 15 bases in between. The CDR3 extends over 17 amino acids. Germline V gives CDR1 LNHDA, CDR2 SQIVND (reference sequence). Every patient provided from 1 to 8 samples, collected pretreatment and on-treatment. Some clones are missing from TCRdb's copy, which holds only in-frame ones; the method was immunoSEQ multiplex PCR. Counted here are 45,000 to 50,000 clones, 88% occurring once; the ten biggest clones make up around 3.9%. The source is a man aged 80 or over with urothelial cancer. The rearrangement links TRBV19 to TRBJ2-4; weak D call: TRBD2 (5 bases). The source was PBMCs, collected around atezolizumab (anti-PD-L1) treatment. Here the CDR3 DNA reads TGTGCCAGTAGTATTAGTATCGGCGGGCTAGCCAAAAACATTCAGTACTTC. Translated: CASSISIGGLAKNIQYF.